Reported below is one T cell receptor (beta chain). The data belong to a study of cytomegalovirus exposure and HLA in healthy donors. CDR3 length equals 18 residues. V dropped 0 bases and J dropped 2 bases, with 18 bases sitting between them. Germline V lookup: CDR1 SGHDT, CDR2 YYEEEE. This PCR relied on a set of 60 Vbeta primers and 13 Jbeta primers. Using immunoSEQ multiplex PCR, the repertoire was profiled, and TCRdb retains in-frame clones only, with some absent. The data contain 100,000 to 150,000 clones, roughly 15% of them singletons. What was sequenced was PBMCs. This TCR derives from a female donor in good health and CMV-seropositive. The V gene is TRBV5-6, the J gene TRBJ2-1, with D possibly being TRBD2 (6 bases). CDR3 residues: CASSLGPPTSATYNEQFF. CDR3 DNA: TGTGCCAGCAGCTTGGGCCCTCCGACTAGTGCCACCTACAATGAGCAGTTCTTC.